Listed here are 32 T cell receptor beta chains from one sample, sequenced in a study of human T cells and chemical hapten exposure. Time point specified: patch test 3, about 24 weeks after DPC sensitization. Treatment in this sample: therapeutic diphenylcyclopropenone sensitization with weekly scalp DPC. TCRdb reprocessed the RACE reads with MiXCR, giving one entry per CDR3 protein. The sample lists about 82,000 distinct CDR3 sequences, around 13% seen once, with roughly 5.7% in the top ten. The sample consisted of whole blood, taken in connection with sensitization to the hapten diphenylcyclopropenone (DPC). These receptor sequences come from a woman aged 45-65 years with alopecia areata. Some clones in this sample may be carry-over from other donors' samples.

In its sample, this clonotype was seen many times. The rearrangement links TRBV12-3 or TRBV12-4 to TRBJ1-6; D perhaps matches TRBD1 (5 bases). This CDR3 has 18 residues. The V and J ends lost 6 bases and 4 bases respectively, with 22 bases between them. The CDR3 region is CASSLQGPGRRYNSPLHF. Written as DNA, the CDR3 is TGTGCCAGCAGCCTCCAGGGCCCAGGCAGACGGTATAATTCACCCCTCCACTTT.

J is TRBJ2-1 and V is TRBV12-3 or TRBV12-4; D gene uncertain. This CDR3 contains 13 residues. V lost 5 bases and J lost 5, with 10 bases in between. The CDR3 reads CASSDLLNNEQFF. CDR3 in DNA: TGTGCCAGCAGTGACCTACTAAACAATGAGCAGTTCTTC.

This clonotype has at least ten counts. The chain uses TRBV29-1 and TRBJ2-7; no clear D gene. In germline, CDR1 is SQVTM, CDR2 ANQGSEA. The CDR3 is made up of 15 amino acids. V gave up 6 bases and J gave up 7 bases, with 25 bases separating them. The CDR3 reads CSVATIAVSPSEQYF. The CDR3 DNA sequence: TGCAGCGTCGCGACCATCGCAGTATCCCCGAGTGAGCAGTACTTC.

This clonotype occurred a few times. The chain uses TRBV28 and TRBJ2-5; tentative D call: TRBD2 (5 bases). This CDR3 is 13 amino acids long. CDR1 is MDHEN and CDR2 is SYDVKM in the germline V gene. The germline V and J ends were trimmed by 5 bases and 5 bases, with 12 bases remaining between them. The CDR3 sequence: CASSPGGEETQYF. DNA of the CDR3: TGTGCCAGCAGTCCCGGTGGGGAGGAGACCCAGTACTTC.

This clonotype appeared many times. The CDR3: CSVGGVWGFGTEAFF. CDR3 coding DNA: TGCAGCGTTGGAGGTGTTTGGGGTTTCGGCACTGAAGCTTTCTTT. The rearrangement links TRBV29-1 to TRBJ1-1; D gene unclear. The V end was cut by 4 bases, the J end by 4 bases, with 19 bases between. This CDR3 is 15 amino acids long. From germline, CDR1 is SQVTM and CDR2 ANQGSEA.

This clonotype was recorded a few times. This chain joins TRBV29-1 and TRBJ1-1, with 10 nucleotides matching TRBD1. The length of the CDR3 is 13 residues. Germline loops: CDR1 SQVTM, CDR2 ANQGSEA. Trimming removed 3 bases from V and 6 bases from J; junction bases left unmatched: 4. The CDR3 spells CSVDVDRGAEAFF. Here the CDR3 DNA reads TGCAGCGTTGATGTGGACAGGGGGGCTGAAGCTTTCTTT.

The chain carries TRBV5-1 and TRBJ2-1, with 7 bases identical to TRBD2. This CDR3 is built from 15 residues. CDR1 SGHRS and CDR2 YFSETQ come from the germline V gene. V lost 3 bases and J lost 9; bases outside the gene matches: 12. The DNA of the CDR3 is TGCGCCAGCAGCTCACTACGAGGACTAGTGTTTGAGCAGTTCTTC. It yields the protein CASSSLRGLVFEQFF.

V usage is TRBV4-2 and J usage is TRBJ2-5; 8 bases are shared with TRBD2. The length of the CDR3 is 18 residues. The V and J ends lost 0 bases and 2 bases, in that order; junction bases with no gene match: 11. Germline CDR1 LGHNA, CDR2 YNFKEQ. The DNA of the CDR3 is TGTGCCAGCAGCCAAGATGGGCGGTGGGTAGCGGGACAAGAGACCCAGTACTTC. Amino acid sequence: CASSQDGRWVAGQETQYF.

The DNA for the CDR3 is TGTGCCAGCAGCCAATCTGGGGGCCGCTATAATTCACCCCTCCACTTT. Amino acids: CASSQSGGRYNSPLHF. V and J are TRBV3-1 and TRBJ1-6, with D possibly TRBD1 on 6 matching bases. CDR1 and CDR2 from the germline V gene are LGHDT and YNNKEL (reference sequence). The CDR3 length is 16 residues. Deletions cut 2 bases from V and 3 bases from J, with 11 bases between.

The gene calls are TRBV29-1 and TRBJ1-2; D unresolved. The CDR3 covers 14 residues. Germline loops: CDR1 SQVTM, CDR2 ANQGSEA. Trimming left V 4 bases short and J 0 bases short, with 12 bases between. In DNA, the CDR3 is TGCAGCGTTGGTAGTCTGGTGACTAACTATGGCTACACCTTC. The encoded protein is CSVGSLVTNYGYTF.

The gene calls are TRBV23-1 and TRBJ2-5, with 15 bases that match TRBD2. TRBV23-1 is filed as an ORF, its function uncertain. There are 20 residues in the CDR3. J gave up 1 base and V 0 bases, and 9 bases lay outside the gene matches. The CDR3 nucleotides read TGCGCCAGCAGTCAATCTCTAGGACTAGCGGGAGGGCGGGGCCAAGAGACCCAGTACTTC. Amino acid sequence: CASSQSLGLAGGRGQETQYF.

The chain employs TRBV5-1 and TRBJ2-7, with D hard to call. The V end lost 0 bases, the J end lost 3 bases, and 7 bases lay between the germline ends. CDR3 length: 13 amino acids. The V gene's germline CDR1 is SGHRS and CDR2 YFSETQ. CDR3 residues: CASSLEVHYEQYF. The CDR3, as DNA: TGCGCCAGCAGCTTGGAAGTGCACTACGAGCAGTACTTC. Filled out from reference TRBV5-1 and TRBJ2-7, the complete variable domain reads KAGVTQTPRYLIKTRGQQVTLSCSPISGHRSVSWYQQTPGQGLQFLFEYFSETQRNKGNFPGRFSGRQFSNSRSEMNVSTLELGDSALYLCASSLEVHYEQYFGPGTRLTVT.

The chain has TRBV7-9 and TRBJ2-3; the D gene is possibly TRBD2 (5 bases). The CDR3 sequence is 16 residues long. V was trimmed by 5 bases and J by 5 bases, leaving 20 bases between them. The germline V gene encodes CDR1 SEHNR and CDR2 FQNEAQ (reference sequence). The CDR3 region is CASSPTINGAEDTQYF. The CDR3 DNA follows: TGTGCCAGCAGCCCCACGATTAACGGAGCGGAAGATACGCAGTATTTT.

This clonotype was picked up many times. J is TRBJ1-2 and V is TRBV29-1, with D possibly TRBD1 on 5 matching bases. CDR3 size: 13 residues. The germline V gene has CDR1 SQVTM and CDR2 ANQGSEA. The germline V and J ends were trimmed by 6 bases and 8 bases, with 19 bases remaining between them. The CDR3 DNA reads as TGCAGCGTCACGTCGGGAAGCTGGGGCGGCTACACCTTC. It specifies CSVTSGSWGGYTF.

The rearrangement links TRBV27 to TRBJ2-1; D unclear. This CDR3 is built from 14 residues. The V end was cut by 7 bases, the J end by 0 bases, with 10 bases between. Germline CDR1 reads MNHEY; CDR2 reads SMNVEV (reference sequence). The CDR3 is CASKNLSSYNEQFF. DNA of the CDR3: TGTGCCAGCAAAAATCTTAGCTCCTACAATGAGCAGTTCTTC.

This clonotype has just a few counts. J is TRBJ2-1 and V is TRBV5-1; 11 positions match TRBD2. The CDR3 contains 18 residues. The germline V gene has CDR1 SGHRS and CDR2 YFSETQ. V was pared by 6 bases and J by 0 bases, with 11 bases of the junction left unmatched. The CDR3 region is CASTGASGRSTSYNEQFF. The CDR3 bases are TGCGCCAGCACCGGGGCTAGCGGGAGGTCCACCTCCTACAATGAGCAGTTCTTC.

This clonotype was counted ten times or more. The chain links TRBV7-9 to TRBJ2-1, with D maybe TRBD1 (5 bases). V was trimmed by 7 bases and J by 8 bases, leaving 21 bases between them. Per the germline V gene, CDR1 is SEHNR and CDR2 is FQNEAQ (reference sequence). The CDR3 has 15 residues. The CDR3 sequence: CASTPGRGPIYEQFF. The DNA for the CDR3 is TGTGCCAGCACCCCCGGAAGGGGCCCCATCTATGAGCAGTTCTTC.

This clonotype was counted only a few times. The chain joins TRBV29-1 to TRBJ2-5; D unresolved. Per the germline V gene, CDR1 is SQVTM and CDR2 is ANQGSEA. V was cut by 4 bases and J by 2 bases, with 5 bases left in between. The CDR3 sequence is 11 residues long. The CDR3 here is CSVGEQETQYF. CDR3 in DNA: TGCAGCGTTGGTGAACAAGAGACCCAGTACTTC.

The V gene is TRBV20-1, the J gene TRBJ2-2; TRBD1 might be the D (5 bases). Germline lookup yields CDR1 DFQATT and CDR2 SNEGSKA (reference sequence). The CDR3 has 12 amino acids. V lost 7 bases and J 4 bases, leaving 10 bases between the germline ends. This CDR3 reads CSVGRGTGELFF. The CDR3 DNA sequence: TGCAGTGTAGGAAGGGGCACCGGGGAGCTGTTTTTT.

The chain employs TRBV6-5 and TRBJ1-1; D is possibly TRBD1 (6 bases). The V gene's germline CDR1 is MNHEY and CDR2 SVGAGI. With 5 bases removed from V and 5 bases from J, the gap between germline ends came to 21 bases. CDR3 length equals 16 residues. In nucleotides, the CDR3 is TGTGCCAGCAGTCCCCACCGGGGGGCCGAGGGTACTGAAGCTTTCTTT. This sequence encodes CASSPHRGAEGTEAFF.

The chain combines TRBV3-1 with TRBJ2-2, with 9 positions matching TRBD2. The CDR3 loop spans 17 amino acids. The junction had 7 bases not matched to a gene; V was cut back by 0 bases and J by 5 bases. Germline loops: CDR1 LGHDT, CDR2 YNNKEL (reference sequence). The DNA of the CDR3 is TGTGCCAGCAGCCAAGATGGTCTAGCGGGGCGTACCGGGGAGCTGTTTTTT. Its protein is CASSQDGLAGRTGELFF.

This clonotype was seen a handful of times. The chain employs TRBV6-6 and TRBJ2-2; D possibly corresponds to TRBD2 (5 bases). In germline, CDR1 is MNHNY, CDR2 SVGAGI (reference sequence). The CDR3 extends over 17 amino acids. V was clipped by 5 bases and J by 5 bases, with 21 bases between them. The chain's CDR3 is CASSPRTGKSLTGELFF. DNA of the CDR3: TGTGCCAGCAGTCCTAGGACGGGGAAATCCCTTACCGGGGAGCTGTTTTTT.

This clonotype was picked up many times. This sequence joins TRBV6-4 and TRBJ2-2; a possible D gene is TRBD2 (6 bases). The CDR3 loop spans 15 amino acids. The V end lost 3 bases, the J end lost 3 bases, and 11 bases lay between the germline ends. Per the germline V gene, CDR1 is MRHNA and CDR2 is SNTAGT. The CDR3 spells CASSEKGEDTGELFF. The CDR3 nucleotides are TGTGCCAGCAGTGAGAAAGGGGAGGACACCGGGGAGCTGTTTTTT.

This clonotype has a handful of counts. The chain has TRBV5-1 and TRBJ1-1; unclear D gene. Trimming took off 3 bases at V and 0 bases at J, with 9 bases between the two ends. CDR1 and CDR2 (germline): SGHRS, YFSETQ. This CDR3 spans 14 amino acids. The CDR3 loop is CASSSFSVNTEAFF. CDR3 bases: TGCGCCAGCAGCTCTTTTTCGGTGAACACTGAAGCTTTCTTT.

This rearrangement joins TRBV3-1 to TRBJ2-4; 7 nucleotides agree with TRBD2. Germline V gene sequence: CDR1 LGHDT, CDR2 YNNKEL (reference sequence). CDR3 length equals 14 residues. V lost 0 bases to trimming and J lost 6 bases; unmatched junction nucleotides: 2. This CDR3 reads CASSQDAGVNIQYF. In nucleotides, the CDR3 is TGTGCCAGCAGCCAAGATGCGGGGGTAAACATTCAGTACTTC.

A few counts support this clonotype. This sequence joins TRBV10-2 and TRBJ2-1; D may match TRBD1 or TRBD2 (6 bases each). Germline V gene sequence: CDR1 WSHSY, CDR2 SAAADI. The CDR3 has 14 amino acids. This CDR3 is CAKKAGQPYNEQFF. The CDR3 coding sequence is TGCGCGAAAAAGGCGGGACAACCTTACAATGAGCAGTTCTTC.

The chain links TRBV25-1 to TRBJ2-7, with 8 bases identical to TRBD1. The CDR3 runs 18 residues. Trimming removed 3 bases from V and 2 bases from J; junction bases left unmatched: 15. Looked up from germline, CDR1 is MGHDK and CDR2 is SYGVNS. DNA for the CDR3: TGTGCCAGCAGTGAGGCCAGGGGGCGACGTGGTTTTCCCTACGAGCAGTACTTC. Protein product: CASSEARGRRGFPYEQYF.

This clonotype was observed a few times. The chain combines TRBV5-1 with TRBJ2-7, with TRBD1 as a possible D gene (5 bases). The V gene lost 2 bases and the J gene lost 6 bases, with 9 bases spanning the gap. In germline, CDR1 is SGHRS, CDR2 YFSETQ. The length of the CDR3 is 12 residues. The CDR3 region is CASSFRQSEQYF. CDR3 nucleotides: TGCGCCAGCAGCTTCCGACAGTCCGAGCAGTACTTC.

Comment on this clonotype: This sequence may be a read error, since a much larger clone differs from it by one base. The final CDR3 position lacks the conserved phenylalanine or tryptophan, pointing to a likely read error. The rearrangement joins TRBV3-1 to TRBJ2-7; TRBD2 agrees at 9 bases. Trimming removed 3 bases from V and 0 bases from J; junction bases left unmatched: 6. Germline V CDR1 and CDR2: LGHDT, YNNKEL (reference sequence). The CDR3 is 16 residues long. The CDR3 DNA reads TGTGCCAGCAGCCACGGACTAGCGCTAAGCTCCTACGAGCAGTACTCC. Encoded protein: CASSHGLALSSYEQYS.

This clonotype was recorded a few times. This rearrangement joins TRBV7-9 to TRBJ1-1, with D unclear. CDR1 SEHNR and CDR2 FQNEAQ come from the germline V gene (reference sequence). CDR3 size: 12 residues. The V end lost 6 bases, the J end lost 4 bases, and 9 bases lay between the germline ends. CDR3 sequence (DNA): TGTGCCAGCAGTGAGGTTCGCACTGAAGCTTTCTTT. This codes for CASSEVRTEAFF.

Only a few counts were recorded for this clonotype. V usage is TRBV29-1 and J usage is TRBJ2-5; D is uncertain. Looked up from germline, CDR1 is SQVTM and CDR2 is ANQGSEA. V was clipped by 7 bases and J by 5 bases, with 11 bases between them. This CDR3 is built from 11 residues. The CDR3 reads CSAAVLETQYF. In DNA form, the CDR3 reads TGCAGCGCCGCGGTTCTCGAGACCCAGTACTTC. Full variable domain (remainder filled in from reference TRBV29-1 and TRBJ2-5): SAVISQKPSRDICQRGTSLTIQCQVDSQVTMMFWYRQQPGQSLTLIATANQGSEATYESGFVIDKFPISRPNLTFSTLTVSNMSPEDSSIYLCSAAVLETQYFGPGTRLLVL.

In its sample, this clonotype was seen many times. The chain has TRBV5-6 and TRBJ1-1; possible D gene TRBD1, 6 bases. The germline CDR1 and CDR2 sequences are SGHDT and YYEEEE. V lost 4 bases and J lost 9, with 22 bases in between. This CDR3 is 15 amino acids long. This chain's CDR3 is CASSGGLGDRPKAFF. The CDR3 DNA sequence: TGTGCCAGCAGCGGTGGACTCGGTGACAGGCCAAAAGCTTTCTTT. Full variable domain (remainder filled in from reference TRBV5-6 and TRBJ1-1): DAGVTQSPTHLIKTRGQQVTLRCSPKSGHDTVSWYQQALGQGPQFIFQYYEEEERQRGNFPDRFSGHQFPNYSSELNVNALLLGDSALYLCASSGGLGDRPKAFFGQGTRLTVV.